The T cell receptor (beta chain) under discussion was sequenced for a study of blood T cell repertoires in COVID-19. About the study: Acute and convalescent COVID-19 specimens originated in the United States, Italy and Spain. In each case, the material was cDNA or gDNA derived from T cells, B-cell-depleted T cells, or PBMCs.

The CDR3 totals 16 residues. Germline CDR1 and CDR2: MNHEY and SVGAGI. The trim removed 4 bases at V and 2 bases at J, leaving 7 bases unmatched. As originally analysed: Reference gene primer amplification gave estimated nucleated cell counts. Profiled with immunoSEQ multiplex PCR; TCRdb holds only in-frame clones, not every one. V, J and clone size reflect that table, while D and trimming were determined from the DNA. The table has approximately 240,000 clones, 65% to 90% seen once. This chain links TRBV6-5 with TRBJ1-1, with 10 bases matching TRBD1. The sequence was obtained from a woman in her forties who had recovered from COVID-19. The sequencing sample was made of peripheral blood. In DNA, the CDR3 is TGTGCCAGCAGTTCCGGGACAGGGGCCCTCAACACTGAAGCTTTCTTT. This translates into CASSSGTGALNTEAFF.